This TCR beta chain emerged from a study of T cells in Graves' hyperthyroidism and ophthalmopathy. CDR3 length: 13 residues. V dropped 5 bases and J dropped 5 bases, with 15 bases sitting between them. Germline values: CDR1 DFQATT, CDR2 SNEGSKA (reference sequence). This clonotype was detected many times. Its antigen is currently unknown. Amplified TCR beta CDR3 regions came from RNA transcripts. The HTBI primer set served for first-round RT-PCR of the TCR CDR3. TCRdb passed the multiplex PCR reads through MiXCR, listing each CDR3 protein once. The table lists about 420,000 distinct CDR3 sequences, 15% to 17% of them singletons. General study findings and limits: Model-based prediction identified ophthalmopathy a median approximately 6 months prior to its onset.

This sequence joins TRBV20-1 and TRBJ1-2; D is unresolved. Sequencing was carried out using blood. The TCR originated in a woman aged 18-29 years with Graves' hyperthyroidism. The CDR3 spells CSASQTGIYGYTF. CDR3 DNA: TGCAGTGCTTCCCAGACCGGGATTTATGGCTACACCTTC.